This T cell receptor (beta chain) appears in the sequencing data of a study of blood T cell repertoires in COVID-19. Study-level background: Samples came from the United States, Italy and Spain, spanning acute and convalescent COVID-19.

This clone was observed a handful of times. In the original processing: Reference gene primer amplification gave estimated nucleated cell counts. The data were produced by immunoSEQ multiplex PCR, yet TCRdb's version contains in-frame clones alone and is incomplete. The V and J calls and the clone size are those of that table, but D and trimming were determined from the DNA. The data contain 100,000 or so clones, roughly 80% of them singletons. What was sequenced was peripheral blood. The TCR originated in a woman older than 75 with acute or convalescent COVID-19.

The chain's CDR3 is CASSSGPGGSNEQFF. As DNA, the CDR3 is TGCGCCAGCAGCTCGGGACCGGGGGGAAGCAATGAGCAGTTCTTC. This chain connects TRBV5-1 to TRBJ2-1; 7 positions agree with TRBD2. Germline trimming cut 3 bases from V and 6 bases from J; bases unmatched to any gene: 9. CDR1 is SGHRS and CDR2 is YFSETQ in the germline V gene. The CDR3 has 15 amino acids.